This is a list of T cell receptor beta chains from one sample in a study of blood T cell repertoires in COVID-19. Only in-frame clones appear in the TCRdb table, and some are missing; sequencing was by immunoSEQ multiplex PCR. The data contain around 40,000 clones, 94% of them seen just once; the ten biggest clones take up under 5%. Sequencing input: peripheral blood. These TCRs come from a human donor with active COVID-19. The donor label of this sample is uncertain. The CDR3 runs from the conserved cysteine through the conserved F or W.

V gene,CDR3 protein
TRBV29-1,CSVGYSGANVLTF
TRBV5-4,CASSLAGTGVNEQYF
TRBV27,CASSLLEGNTEAFF
TRBV6-2/TRBV6-3,CASSWESPSSWDSYEQYF
TRBV5-4,CASSLSTGVGGYTF
TRBV19,CASGTGRAGNTIYF
TRBV2,CASSPGTGIGAYEQYF
TRBV2,CANSGKGGQGFPDTQYF
TRBV28,CASSLVEPQETQYF
TRBV19,CASSIGPGRYEQYF
TRBV19,CASSSPGTGGGYTF
TRBV14,CASSQVGQGLRELFF
TRBV18,CASSRTSGTSYEQYF
TRBV13,CASSSSEYGYTF
TRBV6-2/TRBV6-3,CASSTYSYETNYGYTF
TRBV11-2,CASSNRVHTEAFF
TRBV13,CASSTPRGNTEAFF
TRBV4-3,CASSRNRGQRTEAFF
TRBV9,CASSQTGGNEQYF
TRBV5-1,CASSTGTGGWRETQYF
TRBV5-5,CASSLGGTRADEQYF
TRBV28,CASTADGAGGTGELFF
TRBV5-4,CASSRPSDPPRTQYF
TRBV24-1,CATSQGYQPQHF
TRBV19,CASTPSLINLNTEAFF
TRBV3-1/TRBV3-2,CASSPPLSHEQFF
TRBV5-1,CASSPDNNNEQFF
TRBV2,CASMTVLNSPLHF
TRBV7-2,CASNPGGRDTQYF
TRBV4-1,CASSQGTSGGAYEQYF
TRBV5-1,CASSVQERSAYNEQFF
TRBV3-1/TRBV3-2,CASSLGLAVEVPYEQYF
TRBV28,CASSLGSGSYRETQYF
TRBV7-2,CASSRSGMDTQYF
TRBV15,CATSRERGGRDGYTF
TRBV7-8,CASSLWGGPDTQYF
TRBV29-1,CSEGQNYGYTF
TRBV5-1,CASSLSADTQYF
TRBV3-1/TRBV3-2,CASSQVWTGGLQETQYF
TRBV5-1,CASSWGTRSNTEAFF
TRBV7-2,CASSLEGAGGADTQYF
TRBV5-1,CASSRTPGQRNEKLFF
TRBV5-4,CASTRMRDRASSGANVLTF
TRBV5-1,CASSPTSSNTEAFF
TRBV4-1,CASSQDTDRGYEQYF
TRBV18,CASSPGTANQPQHF
TRBV7-8,CASSLIFQADYGYTF
TRBV6-5,CASSGQGINQPQHF
TRBV7-9,CASSKGSQGRSKNIQYF
TRBV6-5,CASSYSGTGETQYF
TRBV5-1,CASSLFSGTDTQYF
TRBV6-5,CASTDSYGYTF
TRBV4-1,CASSQEWGVQPQHF
TRBV5-4,CASSGDSKNTEAFF
TRBV5-1,CASSLPGLATYNEQFF
TRBV19,CASSMGPGQGYEQYF
TRBV3-1/TRBV3-2,CASSPASGGVDTQYF
TRBV7-9,CASSPPTGETEAFF
TRBV5-8,CASSPDPGQTPYEQYF